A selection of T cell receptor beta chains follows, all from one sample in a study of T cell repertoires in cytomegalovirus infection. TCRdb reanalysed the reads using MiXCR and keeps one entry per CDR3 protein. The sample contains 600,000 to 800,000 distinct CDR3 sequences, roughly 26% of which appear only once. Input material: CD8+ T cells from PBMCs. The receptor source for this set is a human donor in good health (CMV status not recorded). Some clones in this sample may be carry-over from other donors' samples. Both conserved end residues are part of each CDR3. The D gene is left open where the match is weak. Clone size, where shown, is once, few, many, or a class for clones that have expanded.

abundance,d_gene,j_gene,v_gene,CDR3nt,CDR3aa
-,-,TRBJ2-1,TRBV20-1,TGCAGTGCTAGAGATTATACGAGGGGGAATTTGGCCTACAATGAGCAGTTCTTC,CSARDYTRGNLAYNEQFF
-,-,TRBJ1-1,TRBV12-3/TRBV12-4,TGTGCCAGCAGTTCCACTGGACAGTACACTGAAGCTTTCTTT,CASSSTGQYTEAFF
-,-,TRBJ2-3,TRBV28,TGTGCCAGCAAACAAAAAAGGGGGGGGCGCACAGATACGCAGTATTTT,CASKQKRGGRTDTQYF
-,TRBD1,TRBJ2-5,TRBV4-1,TGCGCCAGCAGCCAAGAAGGCAGGGGGCGCAGAGAGACCCAGTACTTC,CASSQEGRGRRETQYF
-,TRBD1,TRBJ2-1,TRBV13,TGTGCCAGCAGCTTAGAAGGGACAGGGGGTATGGACAATGAGCAGTTCTTC,CASSLEGTGGMDNEQFF
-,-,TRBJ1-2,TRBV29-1,TGCAGCGTTGAAGCACGGACGGATGGCTACACCTTC,CSVEARTDGYTF
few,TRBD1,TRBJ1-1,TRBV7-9,TGTGCCAGCGGGGACAGCATGAACACTGAAGCTTTCTTT,CASGDSMNTEAFF
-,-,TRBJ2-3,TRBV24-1,TGTGCCACCAGTGACTCATATTGGCCAGATACGCAGTATTTT,CATSDSYWPDTQYF
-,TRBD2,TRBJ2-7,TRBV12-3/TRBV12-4,TGTGCCAGCAGTCCAACCCTAGCGGGGCTAATCTACGAGCAGTACTTC,CASSPTLAGLIYEQYF
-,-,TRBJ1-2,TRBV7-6,TGTGCCAGCAGCCGGCCCCCCGGTACAGACGGCTACACCTTC,CASSRPPGTDGYTF
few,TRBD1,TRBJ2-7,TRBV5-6,TGTGCCAGCAGCCGGGACAGGGGGCACGACGAGCAGTACTTC,CASSRDRGHDEQYF
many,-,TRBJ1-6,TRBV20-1,TGCAGTGCTAGAGAAAGCACGATCCTGTTGACATCACCCCTCCACTTT,CSARESTILLTSPLHF
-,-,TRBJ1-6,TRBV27,TGTGCCAGCATGAACAGCCGAATTCAGGCCCTCCACTTT,CASMNSRIQALHF
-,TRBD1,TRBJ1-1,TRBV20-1,TGCAGTGCCCTACAGGGGGGGAACACTGAAGCTTTCTTT,CSALQGGNTEAFF
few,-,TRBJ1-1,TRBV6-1,TGTGCCCTTAGGGCATCGAACACTGAAGCTTTCTTT,CALRASNTEAFF
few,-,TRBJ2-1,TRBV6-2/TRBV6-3,TGTGCCAGCAGTTACGCCGGCAGGACGAAGGAGCAGTTCTTC,CASSYAGRTKEQFF
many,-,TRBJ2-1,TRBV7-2,TGTGCCAGCAGCTGGGACTTTTACAATGAGCAGTTCTTC,CASSWDFYNEQFF
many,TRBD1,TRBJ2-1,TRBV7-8,TGTGCCAGCAGCTACCTCCGGGACAGATACAATGAGCAGTTCTTC,CASSYLRDRYNEQFF
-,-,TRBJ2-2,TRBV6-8,TGTGCCTGCACTATCGGGGCGGGGGCCGCCGGGGAGCTGTTTTTT,CACTIGAGAAGELFF
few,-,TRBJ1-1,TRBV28,TGTGCCAGCAGTTTGCACGGTTCGGGCCGGGGCACTGAAGCTTTCTTT,CASSLHGSGRGTEAFF
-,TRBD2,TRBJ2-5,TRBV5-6,TGTGCCAGCACCGACGTTCCGGGACTAGCGGACCCAGAGACCCAGTACTTC,CASTDVPGLADPETQYF
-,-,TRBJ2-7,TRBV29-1,TGCAGCGTTGCCATTTCTGGATTCGAGCAGTACTTC,CSVAISGFEQYF
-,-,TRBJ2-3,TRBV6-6,TGTGCCAGCAATTTCGAGTGGGGAGATACGCAGTATTTT,CASNFEWGDTQYF
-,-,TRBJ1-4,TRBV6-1,TGTGCCAGCAGTGAATACGACGCTGCCGGACGTCGTGGTGAAAAACTGTTTTTT,CASSEYDAAGRRGEKLFF
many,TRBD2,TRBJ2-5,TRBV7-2,TGTGCCAGCAGCTTCCTAGCGGGTCTCCAAGAGACCCAGTACTTC,CASSFLAGLQETQYF
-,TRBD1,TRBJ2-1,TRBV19,TGTGCCAGTAGTATACAGGACAGGGGAGATGAGCAGTTCTTC,CASSIQDRGDEQFF
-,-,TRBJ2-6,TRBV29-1,TGCAGCGTCATTCCGTCTGGGGCCAACGTCCTGACTTTC,CSVIPSGANVLTF
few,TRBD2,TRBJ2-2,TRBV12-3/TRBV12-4,TGTGCCAGCAGCGTCCTAGCGGGGTCCCCCGGGGAGCTGTTTTTT,CASSVLAGSPGELFF
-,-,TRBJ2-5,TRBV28,TGTGCCAGCAGTGTAATTTCGGCAGAAGAGACCCAGTACTTC,CASSVISAEETQYF
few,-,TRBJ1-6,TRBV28,TGTGCCAGCAGTCCCACAGGTTCCTATAATTCACCCCTCCACTTT,CASSPTGSYNSPLHF
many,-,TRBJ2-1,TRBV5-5,TGTGCCAGCAGCAGGGACACTCATAACGGGGATGAGCAGTTCTTC,CASSRDTHNGDEQFF
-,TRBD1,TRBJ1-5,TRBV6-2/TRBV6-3,TGTGCCAGCAGCCCACAGGGGATAAGCAATCAGTCCCAGCATTTT,CASSPQGISNQSQHF
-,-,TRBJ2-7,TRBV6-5,TGTGCCAGCAGTTACTCGATCGGCGTAGAGCAGTACTTC,CASSYSIGVEQYF
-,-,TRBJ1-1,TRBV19,TGTGCCAGTAGGTCAAGGAGGGGGGAAGCTAAGTACACTGAAGCTTTCTTT,CASRSRRGEAKYTEAFF
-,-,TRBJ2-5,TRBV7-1,TGTGCCAGCCGCGAGGGACCACTCCAAGAGACCCAGTACTTC,CASREGPLQETQYF
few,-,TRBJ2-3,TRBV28,TGTGCCAGCAGTTTCTCTCGGGGAACAGATACGCAGTATTTT,CASSFSRGTDTQYF
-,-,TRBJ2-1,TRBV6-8,TGTGCCAGCAGTTACAATGGGGGCCAGGGGAATGAGCAGTTCTTC,CASSYNGGQGNEQFF
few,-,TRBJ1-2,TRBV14,TGTGCCAGCAGCCAAGAGGGGCAGGGACCTCTTAGCTATGGCTACACCTTC,CASSQEGQGPLSYGYTF
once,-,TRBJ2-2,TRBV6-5,TGTGCCAGCAGTTCTGACAGAGGGCAGACCGGGGAGCTGTTTTTT,CASSSDRGQTGELFF
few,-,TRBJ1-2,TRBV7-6,TGTGCCAGCAGCGATATCATGGCGACGGATGCGAACTATGGCTACACCTTC,CASSDIMATDANYGYTF
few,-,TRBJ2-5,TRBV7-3,TGTGCCAGCAGCTTAACTTACGGCTATCAAGAGACCCAGTACTTC,CASSLTYGYQETQYF
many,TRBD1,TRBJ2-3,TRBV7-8,TGTGCCAGCAGCTTACGGACAGGTATTACTAGCACAGATACGCAGTATTTT,CASSLRTGITSTDTQYF
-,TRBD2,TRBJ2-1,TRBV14,TGTGCCAGCAGCCAAGGAGCGGGGGGGGAATACAATGAGCAGTTCTTC,CASSQGAGGEYNEQFF
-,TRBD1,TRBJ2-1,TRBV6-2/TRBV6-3,TGTGCCAGCAGAACAGGGGGGACGCAGTTCTTC,CASRTGGTQFF
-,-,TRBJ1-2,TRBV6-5,TGTGCCAGCAGCCTAGGGGTCCCCTATGGCTACACCTTC,CASSLGVPYGYTF
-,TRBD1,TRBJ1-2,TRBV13,TGTGCCAGCAGTTACCAGGGGGTTGGCTATGGCTACACCTTC,CASSYQGVGYGYTF
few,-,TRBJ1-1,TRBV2,TGTGCCAGCAGTGAAGTCCCCATAGGGGTGATTGAAGCTTTCTTT,CASSEVPIGVIEAFF
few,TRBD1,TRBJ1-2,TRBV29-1,TGCAGCGTTGATGAGACAGGGAGGGATGGCTACACCTTC,CSVDETGRDGYTF
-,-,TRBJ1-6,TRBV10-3,TGTGCCATCAGCAGGGACGGAAGCTCCTATAATTCACCCCTCCACTTT,CAISRDGSSYNSPLHF
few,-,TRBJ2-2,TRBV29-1,TGCAGCGTTAGGGACGGTAACACCGGGGAGCTGTTTTTT,CSVRDGNTGELFF
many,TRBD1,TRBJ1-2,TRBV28,TGTGCCAGCAGTTTATCGCTCCGGGACAGTAACCTCTATGGCTACACCTTC,CASSLSLRDSNLYGYTF
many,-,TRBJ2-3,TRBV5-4,TGTGCCAGCAGCCAAGCCGGGGACATAGTTACCTTCACAGATACGCAGTATTTT,CASSQAGDIVTFTDTQYF